The following is a TCR beta chain sequence with its context. This entry comes from a study of beta chain features in type 1 diabetes. Study background: Across all samples, about 100,000,000 sorted cells were examined.

Since all of the isolated RNA was reverse transcribed, expressed TCRB transcripts were what got sequenced. The data were produced by immunoSEQ multiplex PCR, yet TCRdb's version contains in-frame clones alone and is incomplete. This table has nearly 250,000 clones, about 14% appearing once. The V gene end was trimmed by 4 bases and the J gene end by 5 bases; junction bases not matched to a gene: 7. The CDR3 is made up of 16 amino acids. Germline values: CDR1 SGHNT, CDR2 YYREEE (reference sequence). The chain joins TRBV5-4 to TRBJ2-3; 13 bases map to TRBD2. The clonotype comes from a woman aged 40 to 50 in good health. The sample taken for sequencing was naive CD4+ T cells from blood. The CDR3 nucleotides read TGTGCCAGCAGCCCGACTAGCGGGGGGACGGGAGATACGCAGTATTTT. Amino acid sequence: CASSPTSGGTGDTQYF.